This T cell receptor beta chain was identified in a study of CD8 T cells in ankylosing spondylitis. Findings of the study overall: Characteristic of ankylosing spondylitis blood, it appeared, was a TCR beta motif comprising several highly homologous variants.

The ends lost 6 bases at V and 0 bases at J; junction bases unmatched: 5. The CDR3 is 14 residues long. Germline CDR1 SNHLY, CDR2 FYNNEI. TCRdb passed the 5' RACE reads through MiXCR, listing each CDR3 protein once. Seen here are some 250,000 distinct CDR3 sequences, 9.5% to 12% observed once, and the top ten hold roughly 6.8%. With regard to this clonotype: Its antigen is unidentified.

The V gene is TRBV2, the J gene TRBJ2-7; 7 nucleotides line up with TRBD1. The sequencing sample was made of blood, either unsorted or a sorted T cell fraction (not recorded which). The clonotype originates from a male donor with ankylosing spondylitis or in good health (not recorded which). The CDR3 spells CASSRDSSSYEQYF. CDR3 coding DNA: TGTGCCAGCAGCCGGGACAGCAGCTCCTACGAGCAGTACTTC. The whole variable domain, filled in from reference TRBV2 and TRBJ2-7, reads EPEVTQTPSHQVTQMGQEVILRCVPISNHLYFYWYRQILGQKVEFLVSFYNNEISEKSEIFDDQFSVERPDGSNFTLKIRSTKLEDSAMYFCASSRDSSSYEQYFGPGTRLTVT.